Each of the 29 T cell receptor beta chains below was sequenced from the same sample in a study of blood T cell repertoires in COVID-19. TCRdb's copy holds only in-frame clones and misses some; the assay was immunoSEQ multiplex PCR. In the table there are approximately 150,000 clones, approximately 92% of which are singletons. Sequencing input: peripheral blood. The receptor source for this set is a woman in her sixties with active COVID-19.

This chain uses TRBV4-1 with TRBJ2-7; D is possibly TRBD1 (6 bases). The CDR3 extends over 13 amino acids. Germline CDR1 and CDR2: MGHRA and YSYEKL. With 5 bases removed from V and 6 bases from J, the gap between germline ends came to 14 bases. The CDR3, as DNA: TGCGCCAGCAGCACTTATCAGGGGCGCGAGCAGTACTTC. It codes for CASSTYQGREQYF.

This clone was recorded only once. The DNA of the CDR3 is TGTGCCAGCAGCCAAGGTGCGGTCGGTTCACCCCTCCACTTT. It is translated as CASSQGAVGSPLHF. The V call is TRBV14, the J call TRBJ1-6, with D unresolved. The CDR3 spans 14 residues. Trimming left V 1 base short and J 9 bases short, with 10 bases between. Germline V gene lookup returns CDR1 SGHDN and CDR2 FVKESK.

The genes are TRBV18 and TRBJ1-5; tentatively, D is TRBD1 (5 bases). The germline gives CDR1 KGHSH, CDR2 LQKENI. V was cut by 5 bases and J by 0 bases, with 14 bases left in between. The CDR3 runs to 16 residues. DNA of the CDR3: TGTGCCAGCTCATTTTCGGGGGTATATAGCAATCAGCCCCAGCATTTT. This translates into CASSFSGVYSNQPQHF. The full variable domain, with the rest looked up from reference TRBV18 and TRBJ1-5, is NAGVMQNPRHLVRRRGQEARLRCSPMKGHSHVYWYRQLPEEGLKFMVYLQKENIIDESGMPKERFSAEFPKEGPSILRIQQVVRGDSAAYFCASSFSGVYSNQPQHFGDGTRLSIL.

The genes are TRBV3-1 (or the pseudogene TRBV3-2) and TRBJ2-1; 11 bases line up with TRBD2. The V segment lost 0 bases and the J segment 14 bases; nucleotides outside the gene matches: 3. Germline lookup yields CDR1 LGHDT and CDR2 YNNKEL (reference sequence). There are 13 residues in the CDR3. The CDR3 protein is CASSQDPSGRKFF. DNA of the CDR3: TGTGCCAGCAGCCAAGACCCTAGCGGGAGGAAGTTCTTC.

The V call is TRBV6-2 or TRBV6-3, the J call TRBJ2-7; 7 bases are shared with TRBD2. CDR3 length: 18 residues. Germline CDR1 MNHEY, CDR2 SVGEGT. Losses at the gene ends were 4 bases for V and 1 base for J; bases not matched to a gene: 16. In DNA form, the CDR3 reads TGTGCCAGCAGTTCCAACCACGGTGAACTAGCGACTTCCTACGAGCAGTACTTC. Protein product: CASSSNHGELATSYEQYF.

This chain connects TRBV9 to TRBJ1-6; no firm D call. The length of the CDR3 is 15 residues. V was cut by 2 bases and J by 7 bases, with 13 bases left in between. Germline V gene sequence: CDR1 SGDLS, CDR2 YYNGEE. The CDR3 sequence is CASSVSSSSNSPLHF. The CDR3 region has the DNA TGTGCCAGCAGCGTTAGCTCGTCCAGCAATTCACCCCTCCACTTT. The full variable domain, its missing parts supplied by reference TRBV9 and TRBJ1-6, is DSGVTQTPKHLITATGQRVTLRCSPRSGDLSVYWYQQSLDQGLQFLIQYYNGEERAKGNILERFSAQQFPDLHSELNLSSLELGDSALYFCASSVSSSSNSPLHFGNGTRLTVT.

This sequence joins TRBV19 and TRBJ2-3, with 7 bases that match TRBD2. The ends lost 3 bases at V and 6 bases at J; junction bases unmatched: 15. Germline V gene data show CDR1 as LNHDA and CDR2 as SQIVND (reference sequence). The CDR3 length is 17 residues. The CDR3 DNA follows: TGTGCCAGTAGTATGGATGGAAGGCTAGCGGCCGCGGATACGCAGTATTTT. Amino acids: CASSMDGRLAAADTQYF.

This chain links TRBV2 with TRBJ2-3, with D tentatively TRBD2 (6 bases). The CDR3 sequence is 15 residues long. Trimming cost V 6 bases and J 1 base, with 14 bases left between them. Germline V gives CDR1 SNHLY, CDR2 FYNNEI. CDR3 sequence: CASRRTGTGTDTQYF. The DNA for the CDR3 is TGTGCCAGCAGAAGGACCGGGACTGGCACAGATACGCAGTATTTT. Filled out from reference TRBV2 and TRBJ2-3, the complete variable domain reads EPEVTQTPSHQVTQMGQEVILRCVPISNHLYFYWYRQILGQKVEFLVSFYNNEISEKSEIFDDQFSVERPDGSNFTLKIRSTKLEDSAMYFCASRRTGTGTDTQYFGPGTRLTVL.

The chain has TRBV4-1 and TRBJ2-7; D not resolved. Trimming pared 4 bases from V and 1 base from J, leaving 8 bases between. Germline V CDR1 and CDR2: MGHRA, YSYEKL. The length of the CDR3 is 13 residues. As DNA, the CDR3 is TGCGCCAGCAGCCTACATCAATCCTACGAGCAGTACTTC. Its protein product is CASSLHQSYEQYF.

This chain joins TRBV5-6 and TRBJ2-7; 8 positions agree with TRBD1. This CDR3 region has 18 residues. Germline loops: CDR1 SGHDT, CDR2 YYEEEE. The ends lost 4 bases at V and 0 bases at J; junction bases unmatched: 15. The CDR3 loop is CASSGPWQRTGSSYEQYF. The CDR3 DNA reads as TGTGCCAGCAGCGGGCCTTGGCAACGGACAGGGAGCTCCTACGAGCAGTACTTC.

CDR3 protein: CASSANLLAIMDTQYF. Here the CDR3 DNA reads TGTGCCAGCAGTGCAAACCTACTAGCGATCATGGATACGCAGTATTTT. V gene TRBV2 combines with J gene TRBJ2-3, with 7 bases that match TRBD2. CDR3 length: 16 amino acids. The V segment lost 4 bases and the J segment 6 bases; nucleotides outside the gene matches: 13. Germline V lookup: CDR1 SNHLY, CDR2 FYNNEI.

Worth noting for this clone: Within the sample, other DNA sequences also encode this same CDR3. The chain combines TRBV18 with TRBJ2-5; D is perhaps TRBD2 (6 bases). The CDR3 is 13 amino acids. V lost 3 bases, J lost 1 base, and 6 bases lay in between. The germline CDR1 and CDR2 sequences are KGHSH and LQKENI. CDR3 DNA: TGTGCCAGCTCACCGGGACTCCAAGAGACCCAGTACTTC. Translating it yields CASSPGLQETQYF. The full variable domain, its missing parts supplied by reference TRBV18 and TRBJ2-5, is NAGVMQNPRHLVRRRGQEARLRCSPMKGHSHVYWYRQLPEEGLKFMVYLQKENIIDESGMPKERFSAEFPKEGPSILRIQQVVRGDSAAYFCASSPGLQETQYFGPGTRLLVL.

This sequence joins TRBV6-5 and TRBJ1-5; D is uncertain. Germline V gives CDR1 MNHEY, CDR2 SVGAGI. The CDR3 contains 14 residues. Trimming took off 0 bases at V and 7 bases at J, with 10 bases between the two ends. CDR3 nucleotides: TGTGCCAGCAGTTACTCGGGAGGATGGCAGCCCCAGCATTTT. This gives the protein CASSYSGGWQPQHF.

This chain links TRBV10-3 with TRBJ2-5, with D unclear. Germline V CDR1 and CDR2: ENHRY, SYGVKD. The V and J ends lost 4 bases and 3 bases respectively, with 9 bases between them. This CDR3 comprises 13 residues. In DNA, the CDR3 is TGTGCCATCAGTGTGACACCCGAAGAGACCCAGTACTTC. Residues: CAISVTPEETQYF.

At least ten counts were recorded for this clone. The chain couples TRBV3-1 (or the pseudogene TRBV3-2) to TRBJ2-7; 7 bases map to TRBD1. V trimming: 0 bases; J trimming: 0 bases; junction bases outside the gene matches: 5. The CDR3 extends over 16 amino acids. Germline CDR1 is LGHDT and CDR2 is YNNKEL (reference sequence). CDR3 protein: CASSQDPGQSSYEQYF. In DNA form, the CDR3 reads TGTGCCAGCAGCCAAGACCCGGGACAGAGCTCCTACGAGCAGTACTTC.

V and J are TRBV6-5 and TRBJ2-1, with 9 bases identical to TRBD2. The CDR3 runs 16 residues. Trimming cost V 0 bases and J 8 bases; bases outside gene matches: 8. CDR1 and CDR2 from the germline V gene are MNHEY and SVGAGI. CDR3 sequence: CASSYSRVAGEDEQFF. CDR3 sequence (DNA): TGTGCCAGCAGTTACTCGAGGGTAGCGGGAGAGGATGAGCAGTTCTTC.

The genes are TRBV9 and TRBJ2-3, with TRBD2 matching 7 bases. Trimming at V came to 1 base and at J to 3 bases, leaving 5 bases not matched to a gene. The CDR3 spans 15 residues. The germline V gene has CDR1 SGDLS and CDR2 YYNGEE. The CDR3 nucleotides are TGTGCCAGCAGCGTATTGGCGGGAGTGACAGATACGCAGTATTTT. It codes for CASSVLAGVTDTQYF.

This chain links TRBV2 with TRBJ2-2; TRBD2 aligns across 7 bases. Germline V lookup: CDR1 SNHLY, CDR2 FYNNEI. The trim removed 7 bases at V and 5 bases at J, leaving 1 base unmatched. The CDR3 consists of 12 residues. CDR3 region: CASIGGTGELFF. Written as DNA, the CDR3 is TGTGCCAGCATCGGGGGGACCGGGGAGCTGTTTTTT.

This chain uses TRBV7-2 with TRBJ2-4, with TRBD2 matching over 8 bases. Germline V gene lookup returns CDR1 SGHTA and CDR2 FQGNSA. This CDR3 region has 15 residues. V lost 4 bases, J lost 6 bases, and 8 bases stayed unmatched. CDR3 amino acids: CASSSQTGLGNIQYF. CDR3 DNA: TGTGCCAGCAGCTCTCAGACGGGACTAGGAAACATTCAGTACTTC.

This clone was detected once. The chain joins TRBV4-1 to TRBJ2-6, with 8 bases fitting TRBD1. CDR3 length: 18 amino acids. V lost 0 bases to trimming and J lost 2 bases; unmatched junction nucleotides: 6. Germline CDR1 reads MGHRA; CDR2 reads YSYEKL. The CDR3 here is CASSQEGQGAAGANVLTF. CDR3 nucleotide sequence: TGCGCCAGCAGCCAAGAGGGGCAGGGGGCGGCTGGGGCCAACGTCCTGACTTTC.

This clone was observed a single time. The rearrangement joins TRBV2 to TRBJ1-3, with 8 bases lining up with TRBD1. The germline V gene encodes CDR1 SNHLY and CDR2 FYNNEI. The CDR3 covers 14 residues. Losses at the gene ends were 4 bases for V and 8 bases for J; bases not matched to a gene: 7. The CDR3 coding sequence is TGTGCCAGCAGTGCGACAGGGGCTAGGGACACCATATATTTT. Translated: CASSATGARDTIYF.

The CDR3 region has the DNA TGTGCCAGCAGCAGGGACATCCCTGAGACCCAGTACTTC. It is translated as CASSRDIPETQYF. The gene calls are TRBV5-4 and TRBJ2-5; a weak D match, TRBD1 (6 bases). V lost 4 bases, J lost 5 bases, and 12 bases lay in between. This CDR3 has 13 amino acids. Germline CDR1 and CDR2: SGHNT and YYREEE (reference sequence).

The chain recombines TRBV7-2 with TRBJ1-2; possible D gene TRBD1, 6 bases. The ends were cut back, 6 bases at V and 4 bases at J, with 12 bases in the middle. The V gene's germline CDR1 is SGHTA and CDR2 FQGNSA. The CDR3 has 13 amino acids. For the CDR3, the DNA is TGTGCCAGCAGTCTTGGACAGTTCTATGGCTACACCTTC. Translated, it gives CASSLGQFYGYTF.

The CDR3: CASSPGQGGPYNEQFF. CDR3 in DNA: TGTGCCAGCAGTCCAGGACAGGGAGGCCCCTACAATGAGCAGTTCTTC. The gene calls are TRBV28 and TRBJ2-1; 8 bases agree with TRBD1. This CDR3 has 16 residues. Trimming took 5 bases from V and 2 from J; bases not matched to a gene: 8. Germline V gives CDR1 MDHEN, CDR2 SYDVKM.

In DNA, the CDR3 is TGTGCCAGCAGTTCTAATAGCAATCAGCCCCAGCATTTT. Encoded protein: CASSSNSNQPQHF. The V gene is TRBV6-6, the J gene TRBJ1-5, with no clear D. V was cut by 4 bases and J by 0 bases, with 4 bases left in between. This CDR3 region has 13 residues. Germline values: CDR1 MNHNY, CDR2 SVGAGI (reference sequence).

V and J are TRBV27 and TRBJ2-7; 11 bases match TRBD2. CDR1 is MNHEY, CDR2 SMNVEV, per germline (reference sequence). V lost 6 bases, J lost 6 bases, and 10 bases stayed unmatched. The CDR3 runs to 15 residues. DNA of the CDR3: TGTGCCAGCAGCGAATATAGCGGGAGGGCGGGCGAGCAGTACTTC. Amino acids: CASSEYSGRAGEQYF.

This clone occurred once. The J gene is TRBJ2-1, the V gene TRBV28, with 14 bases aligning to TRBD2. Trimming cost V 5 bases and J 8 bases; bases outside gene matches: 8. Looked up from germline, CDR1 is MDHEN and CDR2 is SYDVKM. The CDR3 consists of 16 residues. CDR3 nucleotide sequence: TGTGCCAGCAGTCCGACCGGGACTAGCGGGAGTTATGAGCAGTTCTTC. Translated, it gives CASSPTGTSGSYEQFF.

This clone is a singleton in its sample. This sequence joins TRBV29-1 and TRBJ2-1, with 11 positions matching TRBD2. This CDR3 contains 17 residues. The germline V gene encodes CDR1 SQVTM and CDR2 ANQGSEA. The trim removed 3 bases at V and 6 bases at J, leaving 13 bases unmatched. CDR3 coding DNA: TGCAGCGTTGATGGGTTTCTAGCGGGAGGATTGTTCAATGAGCAGTTCTTC. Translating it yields CSVDGFLAGGLFNEQFF.

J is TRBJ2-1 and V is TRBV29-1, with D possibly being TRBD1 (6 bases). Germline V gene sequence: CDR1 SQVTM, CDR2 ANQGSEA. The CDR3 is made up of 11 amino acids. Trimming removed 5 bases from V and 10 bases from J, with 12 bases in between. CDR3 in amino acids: CSVLQGTEQFF. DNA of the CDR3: TGCAGCGTTTTACAGGGTACGGAGCAGTTCTTC.